The next 13 T cell receptor beta chains were all read from a single sample in a study of Ad26.COV2.S vaccination and SARS-CoV-2 variants. Method: immunoSEQ multiplex PCR; TCRdb's copy keeps in-frame clones and lacks some. The table lists about 680,000 clones, around 89% of them singletons. Stated treatment: around 19 received Ad26.COV2.S at low or high dose, single or two shots; about 5 received placebo; per-sample allocation not given. It was on day 63 after the first vaccine or placebo injection that samples were taken. Here the sequenced sample was peripheral blood, taken in a trial of Ad26.COV2.S vaccine versus placebo. The source is a person between 18 and 65 years old who received the Ad26.COV2.S COVID-19 vaccine or a placebo.

The chain carries TRBV30 and TRBJ2-1; D is unresolved. The CDR3 loop spans 13 amino acids. V gave up 4 bases and J gave up 6 bases, with 13 bases separating them. Per the germline V gene, CDR1 is GTSNPN and CDR2 is SVGIG (reference sequence). As DNA, the CDR3 is TGTGCCTGGACGGGCCTAAACCCCAATGAGCAGTTCTTC. Amino acid sequence: CAWTGLNPNEQFF.

The chain recombines TRBV6-5 with TRBJ2-3, with D perhaps being TRBD1 or TRBD2 (5 bases each). V lost 6 bases and J lost 1, with 14 bases in between. Germline CDR1 and CDR2: MNHEY and SVGAGI. This CDR3 contains 15 residues. CDR3 loop: CASSLRGFGTDTQYF. In DNA form, the CDR3 reads TGTGCCAGCAGCTTGAGGGGTTTCGGCACAGATACGCAGTATTTT.

The CDR3 DNA reads TGTGCCAGCAGTGCACAGGGGGCCAACACTGAAGCTTTCTTT. It encodes CASSAQGANTEAFF. This rearrangement joins TRBV2 to TRBJ1-1; TRBD1 agrees at 9 bases. V gave up 4 bases and J gave up 2 bases; unmatched junction bases: 2. CDR3 length: 14 residues. Germline loops: CDR1 SNHLY, CDR2 FYNNEI.

A single count supports this clone. This rearrangement joins TRBV11-2 to TRBJ1-2; tentatively, D is TRBD1 (6 bases). CDR3 size: 13 residues. The germline gives CDR1 SGHAT, CDR2 FQNNGV. The germline V and J ends were trimmed by 5 bases and 4 bases, with 11 bases remaining between them. CDR3 nucleotide sequence: TGTGCCAGCAGCAACAGGGAGGGCTATGGCTACACCTTC. Amino acids: CASSNREGYGYTF.

The rearrangement joins TRBV6-5 to TRBJ1-2; D is uncertain. Germline values: CDR1 MNHEY, CDR2 SVGAGI. V gave up 5 bases and J gave up 2 bases, with 6 bases separating them. CDR3 length: 12 amino acids. CDR3 in amino acids: CASSRNNYGYTF. The DNA of the CDR3 is TGTGCCAGCAGTAGGAACAACTATGGCTACACCTTC.

The J gene is TRBJ1-1, the V gene TRBV5-1, with D maybe TRBD1 (6 bases). Trimming pared 4 bases from V and 0 bases from J, leaving 13 bases between. The CDR3 is 15 amino acids. Germline V gives CDR1 SGHRS, CDR2 YFSETQ. DNA of the CDR3: TGCGCCAGCAGCGAAAGACAGGCCCTGAACACTGAAGCTTTCTTT. Its protein is CASSERQALNTEAFF.

This clone was seen only once. The chain employs TRBV6-5 and TRBJ2-7; weak D call: TRBD2 (6 bases). The CDR3 runs 16 residues. The germline CDR1 and CDR2 sequences are MNHEY and SVGAGI. Trimming removed 2 bases from V and 2 bases from J, with 16 bases in between. CDR3 protein: CASSYIRGGATYEQYF. CDR3 nucleotides: TGTGCCAGCAGTTACATACGGGGCGGGGCCACCTACGAGCAGTACTTC.

The V call is TRBV3-1 (or the pseudogene TRBV3-2), the J call TRBJ2-6; 11 bases fit TRBD2. CDR1 LGHDT and CDR2 YNNKEL come from the germline V gene (reference sequence). This CDR3 contains 18 residues. The V gene end was trimmed by 5 bases and the J gene end by 4 bases; junction bases not matched to a gene: 10. The CDR3: CASSKTSGTIHGANVLTF. CDR3 bases: TGTGCCAGCAGCAAGACTAGCGGGACGATCCACGGGGCCAACGTCCTGACTTTC.

This rearrangement joins TRBV5-4 to TRBJ2-3, with D possibly being TRBD1 or TRBD2 (6 bases each). Trimming removed 4 bases from V and 2 bases from J, with 14 bases in between. The CDR3 has 15 amino acids. Germline CDR1 and CDR2: SGHNT and YYREEE (reference sequence). The CDR3 loop reads CASSPPGAYTDTQYF. In DNA, the CDR3 is TGTGCCAGCAGCCCGCCGGGGGCTTACACAGATACGCAGTATTTT.

The chain combines TRBV6-1 with TRBJ2-5, with 10 bases fitting TRBD2. Trimming took 3 bases from V and 3 from J; bases not matched to a gene: 10. This CDR3 has 17 residues. Germline values: CDR1 MNHNS, CDR2 SASEGT. The chain's CDR3 is CASSEGGGAGGEETQYF. CDR3 nucleotides: TGTGCCAGCAGTGAGGGAGGGGGAGCGGGGGGGGAAGAGACCCAGTACTTC.

V gene TRBV10-3 combines with J gene TRBJ1-2; no clear D. Trimming shortened V by 0 bases and J by 7 bases, and 6 bases separated the two germline ends. Per the germline V gene, CDR1 is ENHRY and CDR2 is SYGVKD. The CDR3 contains 12 residues. DNA for the CDR3: TGTGCCATCAGTGAGTCGACTGCTGGCTACACCTTC. It specifies CAISESTAGYTF.

This chain connects TRBV7-2 to TRBJ1-5; possibly TRBD1 for D (6 bases). The germline CDR1 and CDR2 sequences are SGHTA and FQGNSA. This CDR3 contains 16 residues. The ends were cut back, 1 base at V and 6 bases at J, with 16 bases in the middle. DNA of the CDR3: TGTGCCAGCAGCTTAGGTTCTGGGAGGGGGTTTCAGCCCCAGCATTTT. This translates into CASSLGSGRGFQPQHF. The complete variable domain, with remaining parts taken from reference TRBV7-2 and TRBJ1-5, reads GAGVSQSPSNKVTEKGKDVELRCDPISGHTALYWYRQSLGQGLEFLIYFQGNSAPDKSGLPSDRFSAERTGGSVSTLTIQRTQQEDSAVYLCASSLGSGRGFQPQHFGDGTRLSIL.

V and J are TRBV7-3 and TRBJ2-3; the D gene is possibly TRBD1 (5 bases). The germline V gene encodes CDR1 SGHTA and CDR2 FQGTGA. The CDR3 is 14 residues long. V was clipped by 1 base and J by 2 bases, with 7 bases between them. CDR3 sequence reads: CASSLRGDTDTQYF. In nucleotides, the CDR3 is TGTGCCAGCAGCTTAAGGGGCGACACAGATACGCAGTATTTT.